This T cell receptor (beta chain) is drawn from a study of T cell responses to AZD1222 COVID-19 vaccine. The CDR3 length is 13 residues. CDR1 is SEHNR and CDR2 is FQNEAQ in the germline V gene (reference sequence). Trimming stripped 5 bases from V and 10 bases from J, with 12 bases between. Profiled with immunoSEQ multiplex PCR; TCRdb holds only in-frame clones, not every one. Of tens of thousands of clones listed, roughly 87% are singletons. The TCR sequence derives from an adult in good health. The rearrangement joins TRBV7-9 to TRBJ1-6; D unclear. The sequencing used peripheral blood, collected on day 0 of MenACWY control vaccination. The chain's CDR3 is CASSPGSGSPLHF. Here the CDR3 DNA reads TGTGCCAGCAGCCCAGGCTCAGGATCACCCCTCCACTTT. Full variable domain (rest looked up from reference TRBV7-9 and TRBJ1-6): DTGVSQNPRHKITKRGQNVTFRCDPISEHNRLYWYRQTLGQGPEFLTYFQNEAQLEKSRLLSDRFSAERPKGSFSTLEIQRTEQGDSAMYLCASSPGSGSPLHFGNGTRLTVT.